This T cell receptor (beta chain) originates from a study of control samples from healthy donors and cancer patients. The assay was immunoSEQ multiplex PCR, and TCRdb's table has in-frame clones only and misses some. The sample lists over 200,000 clones, over 75% occurring once. Trimming at V came to 4 bases and at J to 1 base, leaving 6 bases not matched to a gene. This CDR3 has 16 residues. Germline values: CDR1 LGHNA, CDR2 YNFKEQ. The J gene is TRBJ2-2, the V gene TRBV4-2; 7 bases map to TRBD2. This receptor was identified in a woman aged 60-70 years with lung cancer. Sequenced sample: PBMCs. The CDR3: CASSPVAGLNTGELFF. The CDR3 DNA is TGTGCCAGCAGCCCAGTAGCGGGCTTGAACACCGGGGAGCTGTTTTTT.